This TCR beta chain was sequenced in a study of blood T cell repertoires in COVID-19. Sequenced by immunoSEQ multiplex PCR; TCRdb stores in-frame clones only, minus some. In the table there are approximately 400,000 clones, approximately 89% of which are singletons. Participant age was roughly 18 to 95 years, and participants resided in about 25 US areas. The CDR3 loop spans 17 amino acids. Trimming left V 6 bases short and J 0 bases short, with 19 bases between. The sequenced material came from PBMCs or T cells enriched from blood (not recorded which). The chain employs TRBV23-1 and TRBJ2-3; tentative D call: TRBD1 (5 bases). TRBV23-1 is assigned to the ORF class and has an uncertain function. This TCR was sampled from a woman aged 40-49 years who had been exposed to COVID-19. CDR3 in DNA: TGCGCCAGCAGCATTTCGGTGCAGGGCGATAGCACAGATACGCAGTATTTT. This encodes CASSISVQGDSTDTQYF.